This TCR beta chain was identified during a study of T cells expressing NK-cell markers. Using the 5' RACE reads, TCRdb records one entry per CDR3 protein without DNA. The listing contains about half a million distinct CDR3 sequences. The CDR3 extends over 17 amino acids. Per germline, CDR1 SGHRS and CDR2 YFSETQ. This chain links TRBV5-1 with TRBJ2-1; TCRdb's D call, TRBD2, is unchecked because there is no DNA. What was sequenced was blood T cells: a sorted CD56 or NKG2C T cell subset, CD4+ or CD8+ T cells, or bulk PBMC T cells (not recorded which). This clonotype was sampled from a woman aged 45 to 65 in good health. The CDR3 is CASSLTTDFRGGSEQFF.